This entry lists 19 T cell receptor beta chains sequenced from one sample in a study of cytomegalovirus exposure and HLA in healthy donors (dated by TCRdb to about 2017). The protocol used for the library was the immunoSEQ multiplex PCR assay. For the multiplex PCR, a mixture combining 60 forward primers for TCR Vbeta segments and 13 reverse primers for TCR Jbeta segments was used. Drawn from immuneACCESS, this table holds only the in-frame rearrangements with V and J called that TCRdb kept. Clones are partly lost; checked studies trace under half to an unresolved V gene and leave the rest unexplained. The sample data list tens of thousands of clones, and 80% of these were observed just once. 1.1% of the sample rests with the top ten. The specimen was PBMCs. Receptor source: a male donor in good health and CMV-seronegative.

J is TRBJ2-1 and V is TRBV2, with a weak D call TRBD1 (5 bases). Germline V gene sequence: CDR1 SNHLY, CDR2 FYNNEI. The ends were cut back, 4 bases at V and 8 bases at J, with 12 bases in the middle. The CDR3 runs to 13 residues. The CDR3 bases are TGTGCCAGCAGTGGCTCAGGGATCTATGAGCAGTTCTTC. The encoded protein is CASSGSGIYEQFF.

This chain connects TRBV7-2 to TRBJ2-7; 7 positions match TRBD1. The germline gives CDR1 SGHTA, CDR2 FQGNSA. The CDR3 is 14 amino acids. V was clipped by 1 base and J by 4 bases; unmatched bases: 4. CDR3 amino acids: CASSLGTGRYEQYF. Written as DNA, the CDR3 is TGTGCCAGCAGCTTAGGGACAGGCCGGTACGAGCAGTACTTC.

The chain joins TRBV7-8 to TRBJ2-1, with TRBD2 matching 8 bases. This CDR3 contains 15 residues. Germline V gene sequence: CDR1 SGHVS, CDR2 FQNEAQ. V dropped 7 bases and J dropped 7; count of bases not matched to a gene: 12. The CDR3 coding sequence is TGTGCCAGCATCCCCTCGGGGGGGCAGGGGAATGAGCAGTTCTTC. Translated, it gives CASIPSGGQGNEQFF.

The CDR3 DNA follows: TGTGCCAGCAGTTTGGGCGGGAGTGGAACAGATACGCAGTATTTT. Translation: CASSLGGSGTDTQYF. The rearrangement links TRBV28 to TRBJ2-3; 7 bases align to TRBD2. This CDR3 contains 15 residues. The V gene end was trimmed by 3 bases and the J gene end by 3 bases; junction bases not matched to a gene: 6. Looked up from germline, CDR1 is MDHEN and CDR2 is SYDVKM.

The gene calls are TRBV5-1 and TRBJ2-1; possible D gene TRBD2, 6 bases. CDR3 length: 15 amino acids. Trimming removed 4 bases at V and 7 bases at J, with 18 bases between. Germline lookup yields CDR1 SGHRS and CDR2 YFSETQ. CDR3 loop: CASSPGSPLGNEQFF. For the CDR3, the DNA is TGCGCCAGCAGCCCCGGGAGCCCACTAGGGAATGAGCAGTTCTTC.

This chain joins TRBV7-2 and TRBJ2-1; a weak D match, TRBD2 (6 bases). CDR3 length equals 19 residues. Germline CDR1 is SGHTA and CDR2 is FQGNSA. V was clipped by 5 bases and J by 0 bases, with 23 bases between them. CDR3 sequence: CASSPKWGERSSSYNEQFF. DNA for the CDR3: TGTGCCAGCAGCCCCAAGTGGGGGGAGCGTTCAAGCTCCTACAATGAGCAGTTCTTC.

The sample holds one count of this clone. The chain joins TRBV30 to TRBJ2-3, with D hard to call. The CDR3 spans 13 residues. The V gene lost 5 bases and the J gene lost 5 bases, with 14 bases spanning the gap. Germline V gives CDR1 GTSNPN, CDR2 SVGIG (reference sequence). CDR3 region: CAWATLPGDTQYF. CDR3 nucleotides: TGTGCCTGGGCCACACTACCGGGAGATACGCAGTATTTT.

This clone was seen once. This chain uses TRBV29-1 with TRBJ1-2; 8 nucleotides align to TRBD1. V gave up 5 bases and J gave up 3 bases; unmatched junction bases: 8. Germline V gives CDR1 SQVTM, CDR2 ANQGSEA. CDR3 size: 14 residues. CDR3 sequence: CSVLSSTGDYGYTF. Here the CDR3 DNA reads TGCAGCGTTCTGTCGTCGACAGGGGACTATGGCTACACCTTC.

This clone came up a few times. This chain connects TRBV6-5 to TRBJ1-2; D is ambiguous. CDR1 and CDR2 (germline): MNHEY, SVGAGI. Trimming removed 0 bases from V and 5 bases from J, with 16 bases in between. The CDR3 has 16 residues. CDR3 sequence reads: CASSYSAFSNVYGYTF. CDR3 in DNA: TGTGCCAGCAGTTACTCAGCGTTCAGTAACGTATATGGCTACACCTTC.

This clone was seen just once. The V call is TRBV19, the J call TRBJ2-6; 7 bases align to TRBD1. Losses at the gene ends were 8 bases for V and 0 bases for J; bases not matched to a gene: 10. Germline V gives CDR1 LNHDA, CDR2 SQIVND (reference sequence). The CDR3 length is 17 residues. The CDR3 DNA reads TGTGCCAGTCATCCGGGACAGTTTATCTCTGGGGCCAACGTCCTGACTTTC. Its protein product is CASHPGQFISGANVLTF.

This chain links TRBV5-1 with TRBJ1-4; TRBD1 aligns across 8 bases. CDR3 length: 14 amino acids. V was clipped by 3 bases and J by 8 bases; unmatched bases: 6. CDR1 and CDR2 from the germline V gene are SGHRS and YFSETQ. This chain's CDR3 is CASSWKGQDEKLFF. The CDR3 region has the DNA TGCGCCAGCAGCTGGAAGGGACAGGACGAAAAACTGTTTTTT.

This chain connects TRBV11-2 to TRBJ2-1; 11 nucleotides agree with TRBD1. Trimming removed 5 bases from V and 5 bases from J; junction bases left unmatched: 5. This CDR3 is 15 amino acids long. Germline V gene data show CDR1 as SGHAT and CDR2 as FQNNGV. The CDR3: CASSRGTGGHNEQFF. DNA for the CDR3: TGTGCCAGCAGCAGGGGGACAGGGGGGCACAATGAGCAGTTCTTC.

This chain uses TRBV6-5 with TRBJ2-7; no clear D. In germline, CDR1 is MNHEY, CDR2 SVGAGI. The CDR3 runs to 13 residues. Trimming left V 0 bases short and J 4 bases short, with 7 bases between. As DNA, the CDR3 is TGTGCCAGCAGTTACTCCCCCACTTACGAGCAGTACTTC. Its translation: CASSYSPTYEQYF.

There are a few counts of this clone. The gene calls are TRBV5-1 and TRBJ1-1, with TRBD1 matching over 10 bases. Germline V gives CDR1 SGHRS, CDR2 YFSETQ. The CDR3 has 17 residues. V lost 4 bases, J lost 0 bases, and 9 bases stayed unmatched. The CDR3 DNA reads TGCGCCAGCAGCCAATTGGACAGGGGGGCTATGAACACTGAAGCTTTCTTT. This codes for CASSQLDRGAMNTEAFF.

The rearrangement links TRBV5-4 to TRBJ2-3; 8 nucleotides agree with TRBD2. This CDR3 is built from 17 residues. The V segment lost 4 bases and the J segment 3 bases; nucleotides outside the gene matches: 13. CDR1 and CDR2 from the germline V gene are SGHNT and YYREEE (reference sequence). DNA of the CDR3: TGTGCCAGCAGCCCGAAGGCGGCGGGGGGCCATACAGATACGCAGTATTTT. This translates into CASSPKAAGGHTDTQYF. The entire variable domain, with the rest obtained from reference TRBV5-4 and TRBJ2-3, is as follows: ETGVTQSPTHLIKTRGQQVTLRCSSQSGHNTVSWYQQALGQGPQFIFQYYREEENGRGNFPPRFSGLQFPNYSSELNVNALELDDSALYLCASSPKAAGGHTDTQYFGPGTRLTVL.

This chain links TRBV6-5 with TRBJ1-1; 7 nucleotides agree with TRBD1. The CDR3 is 15 amino acids. V was pared by 6 bases and J by 5 bases, with 12 bases of the junction left unmatched. Germline values: CDR1 MNHEY, CDR2 SVGAGI. The CDR3 nucleotides read TGTGCCAGCAGGCGAGCGCAAACAGGGGTAACTGAAGCTTTCTTT. It encodes CASRRAQTGVTEAFF.

This chain's CDR3 is CASSYDRGPENEQFF. CDR3 nucleotide sequence: TGTGCCAGCAGCTATGACAGGGGTCCAGAGAATGAGCAGTTCTTC. This sequence joins TRBV11-3 and TRBJ2-1; 8 bases line up with TRBD1. Per the germline V gene, CDR1 is SGHNT and CDR2 is YENEEA. The CDR3 extends over 15 amino acids. Unmatched junction bases numbered 9, after V lost 4 bases and J lost 7 bases.

The chain employs TRBV5-1 and TRBJ2-5; D remains unclear. The CDR3 is 12 amino acids. Germline lookup yields CDR1 SGHRS and CDR2 YFSETQ. Trimming removed 0 bases at V and 4 bases at J, with 4 bases between. This chain's CDR3 is CASSLAGETQYF. Here the CDR3 DNA reads TGCGCCAGCAGCTTGGCCGGAGAGACCCAGTACTTC.

V and J are TRBV2 and TRBJ1-4, with D maybe TRBD1 (6 bases). V was trimmed by 5 bases and J by 1 base, leaving 11 bases between them. CDR3 size: 15 residues. The V gene's germline CDR1 is SNHLY and CDR2 FYNNEI. CDR3 DNA sequence: TGTGCCAGCAGTTACTGGGGGCAAACTAATGAAAAACTGTTTTTT. It codes for CASSYWGQTNEKLFF.